Presented here are 28 T cell receptor beta chains from one specimen sequenced in a study of blood T cell repertoires in COVID-19. Sequencing used immunoSEQ multiplex PCR; TCRdb keeps in-frame clones, though not all of them. The repertoire holds 200,000 to 250,000 clones, approximately 90% seen once, with 2% to 3% in the top ten. The source material was peripheral blood. These receptors were obtained from a young man with COVID-19, enrolled during active disease.

The rearrangement joins TRBV5-1 to TRBJ2-3; 12 positions match TRBD2. The germline gives CDR1 SGHRS, CDR2 YFSETQ. This CDR3 spans 16 amino acids. Germline trimming cut 8 bases from V and 0 bases from J; bases unmatched to any gene: 7. In DNA form, the CDR3 reads TGCGCCAGTTCCTTCCTAGCGGGAGGGAGCACAGATACGCAGTATTTT. Its protein product is CASSFLAGGSTDTQYF.

This clone was found once. The V and J genes are TRBV18 and TRBJ1-3, with 7 positions matching TRBD1. Losses at the gene ends were 3 bases for V and 0 bases for J; bases not matched to a gene: 8. This CDR3 contains 17 residues. The germline V gene encodes CDR1 KGHSH and CDR2 LQKENI. Written as DNA, the CDR3 is TGTGCCAGCTCACCCTCACGAGGACAGGTCTCTGGAAACACCATATATTTT. Translation: CASSPSRGQVSGNTIYF.

The chain couples TRBV6-6 to TRBJ2-7, with D perhaps TRBD1 (5 bases). CDR1 is MNHNY, CDR2 SVGAGI, per germline (reference sequence). V dropped 7 bases and J dropped 0 bases, with 16 bases sitting between them. The CDR3 sequence is 15 residues long. The CDR3 sequence: CASTSDSRSSYEQYF. The DNA for the CDR3 is TGTGCCAGCACCTCTGACAGCCGGAGCTCCTACGAGCAGTACTTC.

The chain has TRBV4-1 and TRBJ1-1, with 9 bases that match TRBD1. V lost 3 bases to trimming and J lost 5 bases; unmatched junction nucleotides: 4. Germline V gene sequence: CDR1 MGHRA, CDR2 YSYEKL. The CDR3 length is 14 residues. The CDR3 DNA follows: TGCGCCAGCAGCCAGGACAGGGGATGGACTGAAGCTTTCTTT. Its protein product is CASSQDRGWTEAFF.

The J gene is TRBJ2-6, the V gene TRBV5-6; 11 positions agree with TRBD1. The V segment lost 3 bases and the J segment 2 bases; nucleotides outside the gene matches: 10. The germline gives CDR1 SGHDT, CDR2 YYEEEE. The CDR3 has 19 amino acids. This chain's CDR3 is CASSWDRGDWSTGANVLTF. CDR3 DNA: TGTGCCAGCAGCTGGGACAGGGGGGACTGGTCGACTGGGGCCAACGTCCTGACTTTC.

The chain recombines TRBV4-1 with TRBJ1-2; no definite D call. The germline V and J ends were trimmed by 0 bases and 4 bases, with 18 bases remaining between them. The CDR3 totals 17 residues. Germline V CDR1 and CDR2: MGHRA, YSYEKL. The CDR3 loop reads CASSQERPRPTTYGYTF. In DNA, the CDR3 is TGCGCCAGCAGCCAAGAACGGCCGCGCCCTACTACCTATGGCTACACCTTC.

This clone has just one count. The rearrangement links TRBV11-1 to TRBJ2-1, with 8 bases fitting TRBD2. After removal of 5 bases from V and 2 bases from J, the junction contained 2 bases not matched to a gene. CDR1 is SGHAT and CDR2 is FQDESV in the germline V gene (reference sequence). This CDR3 is 14 amino acids long. The chain's CDR3 is CASSPGLAYNEQFF. The DNA of the CDR3 is TGTGCCAGCAGCCCGGGACTAGCCTACAATGAGCAGTTCTTC.

This chain links TRBV15 with TRBJ1-6; D gene uncertain. The CDR3 runs to 15 residues. Looked up from germline, CDR1 is LNHNV and CDR2 is YYDKDF (reference sequence). Trimming removed 0 bases at V and 3 bases at J, with 6 bases between. CDR3 sequence: CATSRDAGYNSPLHF. CDR3 DNA sequence: TGTGCCACCAGCAGAGATGCGGGCTATAATTCACCCCTCCACTTT.

This clone was counted once. The chain is built from TRBV7-6 and TRBJ2-5; TRBD2 matches 12 bases. The CDR3 length is 17 residues. V was clipped by 5 bases and J by 5 bases; unmatched bases: 12. Germline lookup yields CDR1 SGHVS and CDR2 FNYEAQ. CDR3 region: CASSLRTSGAEGETQYF. The CDR3 nucleotides are TGTGCCAGCAGCCTGCGGACTAGCGGGGCCGAGGGGGAGACCCAGTACTTC.

The rearrangement links TRBV5-6 to TRBJ2-7; 11 nucleotides align to TRBD1. The V segment lost 4 bases and the J segment 4 bases; nucleotides outside the gene matches: 7. The CDR3 is 15 amino acids. CDR1 SGHDT and CDR2 YYEEEE come from the germline V gene. This CDR3 is CASSPGTGGLYEQYF. DNA of the CDR3: TGTGCCAGCAGCCCTGGGACAGGGGGGCTATACGAGCAGTACTTC.

The gene calls are TRBV11-3 and TRBJ2-1; the D is unclear. CDR1 is SGHNT and CDR2 is YENEEA in the germline V gene. The CDR3 spans 15 residues. Trimming cost V 1 base and J 0 bases, with 7 bases left between them. This CDR3 reads CASSLVSSSYNEQFF. The CDR3 DNA reads as TGTGCCAGCAGCTTAGTTAGTAGCTCCTACAATGAGCAGTTCTTC.

This chain uses TRBV10-3 with TRBJ1-1, with 7 bases aligning to TRBD1. The CDR3 length is 13 residues. CDR1 and CDR2 from the germline V gene are ENHRY and SYGVKD. Trimming removed 5 bases from V and 5 bases from J; junction bases left unmatched: 5. The CDR3 protein is CAISPGTDTEAFF. The CDR3 DNA sequence: TGTGCCATCAGTCCAGGGACAGATACTGAAGCTTTCTTT.

The rearrangement links TRBV7-3 to TRBJ2-3; 8 bases are shared with TRBD1. With 4 bases clipped from V and 4 bases from J, the junction kept 1 base outside the gene matches. This CDR3 contains 13 residues. CDR1 SGHTA and CDR2 FQGTGA come from the germline V gene. The CDR3 DNA reads as TGTGCCAGCAGCTCGGACAGGGCAGATACGCAGTATTTT. Its translation is CASSSDRADTQYF.

This rearrangement joins TRBV4-1 to TRBJ2-2; TRBD1 matches at 8 bases. J lost 3 bases, V lost 0 bases, and 9 bases had no gene match. Germline assignment: CDR1 MGHRA and CDR2 YSYEKL. The CDR3 consists of 18 residues. In nucleotides, the CDR3 is TGCGCCAGCAGCCAAGAGGACAGGGCGGTCATGGACACCGGGGAGCTGTTTTTT. This codes for CASSQEDRAVMDTGELFF.

CDR3 sequence: CASSLGLAGNTGELFF. The CDR3 bases are TGTGCCAGCAGCTTAGGACTAGCGGGGAACACCGGGGAGCTGTTTTTT. The chain has TRBV7-6 and TRBJ2-2; 10 positions match TRBD2. V trimming: 1 base; J trimming: 1 base; junction bases outside the gene matches: 0. Germline CDR1 is SGHVS and CDR2 is FNYEAQ. The CDR3 runs to 16 residues.

A word on this clone: This CDR3 is also generated by other DNA sequences in the sample. The chain is built from TRBV28 and TRBJ2-7, with D possibly TRBD2 on 6 matching bases. The V gene's germline CDR1 is MDHEN and CDR2 SYDVKM. Trimming stripped 6 bases from V and 4 bases from J, with 10 bases between. The CDR3 consists of 12 residues. The CDR3 here is CASSLSGYEQYF. Written as DNA, the CDR3 is TGTGCCAGCAGCCTTAGCGGTTACGAGCAGTACTTC.

V usage is TRBV5-8 and J usage is TRBJ2-2; 8 bases map to TRBD1. CDR1 is SGHTS, CDR2 YDEGEE, per germline. The CDR3 extends over 15 amino acids. V was pared by 2 bases and J by 6 bases, with 6 bases of the junction left unmatched. CDR3 DNA: TGTGCCAGCAGCTTTGGTCAGGGGGCGTCCGGGGAGCTGTTTTTT. It is translated as CASSFGQGASGELFF.

The chain couples TRBV5-4 to TRBJ2-3; 7 positions match TRBD2. CDR1 is SGHNT, CDR2 YYREEE, per germline (reference sequence). The CDR3 contains 16 residues. The V and J ends lost 2 bases and 5 bases, in that order; junction bases with no gene match: 11. CDR3 sequence reads: CASSFSSGMGKDTQYF. The DNA of the CDR3 is TGTGCCAGCAGCTTTTCCAGCGGGATGGGAAAAGATACGCAGTATTTT. Full variable domain (missing parts from reference TRBV5-4 and TRBJ2-3): ETGVTQSPTHLIKTRGQQVTLRCSSQSGHNTVSWYQQALGQGPQFIFQYYREEENGRGNFPPRFSGLQFPNYSSELNVNALELDDSALYLCASSFSSGMGKDTQYFGPGTRLTVL.

The CDR3 region is CASSYPGLAGGREQYF. CDR3 nucleotide sequence: TGTGCCAGCAGTTACCCTGGGCTAGCGGGAGGTCGCGAGCAGTACTTC. This chain links TRBV6-2 or TRBV6-3 with TRBJ2-7; 11 bases align to TRBD2. From germline, CDR1 is MNHEY and CDR2 SVGEGT. The V gene end was trimmed by 2 bases and the J gene end by 6 bases; junction bases not matched to a gene: 9. The CDR3 length is 16 residues.

The rearrangement joins TRBV5-5 to TRBJ2-7, with 8 bases fitting TRBD1. V was pared by 0 bases and J by 7 bases, with 9 bases of the junction left unmatched. The CDR3 consists of 15 residues. Germline V gene lookup returns CDR1 SGHKS and CDR2 YYEKEE (reference sequence). CDR3 region: CASSLDIGRDREQYF. CDR3 nucleotide sequence: TGTGCCAGCAGCTTGGATATTGGCAGGGACAGGGAGCAGTACTTC.

The chain carries TRBV5-4 and TRBJ2-3, with TRBD1 identical over 11 bases. Germline V gene lookup returns CDR1 SGHNT and CDR2 YYREEE (reference sequence). Trimming at V came to 3 bases and at J to 5 bases, leaving 5 bases not matched to a gene. The CDR3 sequence is 15 residues long. The CDR3 here is CASSSGQGALDTQYF. The CDR3, as DNA: TGTGCCAGCAGCTCAGGACAGGGGGCTTTAGATACGCAGTATTTT.

This rearrangement joins TRBV5-1 to TRBJ2-2; 8 bases agree with TRBD1. Germline loops: CDR1 SGHRS, CDR2 YFSETQ. Trimming took 5 bases from V and 4 from J; bases not matched to a gene: 7. This CDR3 has 15 amino acids. The CDR3 protein is CASSPIDRGTGELFF. The CDR3 DNA follows: TGCGCCAGCAGTCCCATTGACAGGGGCACCGGGGAGCTGTTTTTT.

This clone has only one observation. The V gene is TRBV4-3, the J gene TRBJ1-2; D possibly corresponds to TRBD1 (5 bases). Germline CDR1 reads LGHNA; CDR2 reads YSLEER. V dropped 0 bases and J dropped 5 bases, with 13 bases sitting between them. CDR3 length: 15 amino acids. The CDR3 here is CASSQDQGMWYGYTF. The CDR3 DNA reads as TGCGCCAGCAGCCAAGATCAGGGTATGTGGTATGGCTACACCTTC.

This chain connects TRBV18 to TRBJ2-7; tentative D call: TRBD1 (6 bases). From germline, CDR1 is KGHSH and CDR2 LQKENI. The V end was cut by 6 bases, the J end by 5 bases, with 11 bases between. The CDR3 runs 12 residues. CDR3 loop: CASSPTGNEQYF. The CDR3 bases are TGTGCCAGCTCTCCCACAGGGAACGAGCAGTACTTC.

This clone was detected only a few times. This chain links TRBV28 with TRBJ1-5, with TRBD1 as a possible D gene (5 bases). The CDR3 has 13 amino acids. Per germline, CDR1 MDHEN and CDR2 SYDVKM. Trimming left V 1 base short and J 4 bases short, with 5 bases between. The CDR3 here is CASSLYRNQPQHF. In nucleotides, the CDR3 is TGTGCCAGCAGTTTATACAGGAATCAGCCCCAGCATTTT.

For the CDR3, the DNA is TGTGCCAGCAGCTTAAGAAGGAGCAGGGGCATCTTTGAAAAACTGTTTTTT. Translating gives CASSLRRSRGIFEKLFF. The J gene is TRBJ1-4, the V gene TRBV11-3, with a possible D match to TRBD1 (6 bases). Trimming shortened V by 2 bases and J by 7 bases, and 20 bases separated the two germline ends. Germline V gives CDR1 SGHNT, CDR2 YENEEA. The CDR3 extends over 17 amino acids.

The chain uses TRBV5-4 and TRBJ2-7; tentative D call: TRBD1 (5 bases). The ends were cut back, 6 bases at V and 0 bases at J, with 16 bases in the middle. The CDR3 extends over 15 amino acids. Germline V CDR1 and CDR2: SGHNT, YYREEE (reference sequence). The CDR3 is CASTPSPTDSYEQYF. The DNA of the CDR3 is TGTGCCAGCACCCCGAGCCCGACAGACTCCTACGAGCAGTACTTC.

This clone was detected once. The chain couples TRBV14 to TRBJ2-1; TRBD2 might be the D (6 bases). Germline CDR1 and CDR2: SGHDN and FVKESK. V was trimmed by 1 base and J by 12 bases, leaving 16 bases between them. The CDR3 spans 14 residues. The CDR3 spells CASSQGEGRLGQFF. CDR3 nucleotide sequence: TGTGCCAGCAGCCAAGGAGAGGGACGACTAGGGCAGTTCTTC.